This T cell receptor (beta chain) was profiled in a study of response to subunit inactivated influenza vaccine. TCRdb analysed the RT-PCR reads with MiXCR anew, one entry per CDR3 protein. The table has 490,000 or so distinct CDR3 sequences, about 8% seen once; the top ten hold approximately 13%. V gave up 1 base and J gave up 2 bases, with 12 bases separating them. Germline V lookup: CDR1 MNHEY, CDR2 SVGEGT. The CDR3 is 16 amino acids. Study-wide points: Authors suggested that a seasonal influenza vaccination recruits few new T cells each time.

This clonotype was found a few times. Its target is unknown. The sequence derives from a man in his fifties or sixties who received an inactivated influenza vaccine. The sample was PBMCs from blood, taken less than 30 months after vaccination. The chain carries TRBV6-2 or TRBV6-3 and TRBJ1-5; unclear D gene. CDR3 protein: CASSYWSFYGNQPQHF. CDR3 sequence (DNA): TGTGCCAGCAGTTACTGGAGTTTCTATGGCAATCAGCCCCAGCATTTT.